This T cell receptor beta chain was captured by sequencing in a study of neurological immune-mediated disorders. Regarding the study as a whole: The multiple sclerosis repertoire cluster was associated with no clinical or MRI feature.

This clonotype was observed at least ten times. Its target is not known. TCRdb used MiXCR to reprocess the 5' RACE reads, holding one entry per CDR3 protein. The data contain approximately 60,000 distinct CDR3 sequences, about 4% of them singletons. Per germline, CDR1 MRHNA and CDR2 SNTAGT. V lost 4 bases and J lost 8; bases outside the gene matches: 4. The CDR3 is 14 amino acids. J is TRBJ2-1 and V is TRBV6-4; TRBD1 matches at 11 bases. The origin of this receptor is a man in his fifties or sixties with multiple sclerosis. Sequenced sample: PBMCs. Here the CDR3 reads CASSAGTGGDEQFF. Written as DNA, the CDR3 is TGTGCCAGCAGTGCCGGGACAGGGGGTGATGAGCAGTTCTTC.